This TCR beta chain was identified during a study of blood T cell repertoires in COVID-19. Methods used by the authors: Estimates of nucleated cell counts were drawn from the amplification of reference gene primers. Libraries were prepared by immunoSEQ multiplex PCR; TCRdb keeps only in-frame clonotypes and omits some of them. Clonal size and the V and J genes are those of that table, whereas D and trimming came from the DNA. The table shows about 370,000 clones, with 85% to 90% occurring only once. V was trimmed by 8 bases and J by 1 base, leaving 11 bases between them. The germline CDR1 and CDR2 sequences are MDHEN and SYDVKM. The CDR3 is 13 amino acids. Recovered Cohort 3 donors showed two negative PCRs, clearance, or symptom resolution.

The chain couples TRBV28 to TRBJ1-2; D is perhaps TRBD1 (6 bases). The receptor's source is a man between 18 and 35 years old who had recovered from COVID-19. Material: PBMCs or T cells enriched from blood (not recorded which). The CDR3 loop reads CASGQGYNYGYTF. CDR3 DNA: TGTGCCAGCGGGCAGGGGTATAACTATGGCTACACCTTC.